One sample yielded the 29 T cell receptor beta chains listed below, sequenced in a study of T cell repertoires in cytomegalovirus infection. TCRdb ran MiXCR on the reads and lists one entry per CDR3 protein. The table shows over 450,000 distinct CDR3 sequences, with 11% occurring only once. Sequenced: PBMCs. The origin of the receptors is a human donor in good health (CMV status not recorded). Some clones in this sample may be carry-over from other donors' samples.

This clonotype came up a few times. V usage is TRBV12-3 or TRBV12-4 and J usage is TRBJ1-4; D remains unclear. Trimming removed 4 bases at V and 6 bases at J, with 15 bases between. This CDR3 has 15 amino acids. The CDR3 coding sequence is TGTGCCAGCAGTTCGCCGGGAACCGCTCATGAAAAACTGTTTTTT. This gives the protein CASSSPGTAHEKLFF.

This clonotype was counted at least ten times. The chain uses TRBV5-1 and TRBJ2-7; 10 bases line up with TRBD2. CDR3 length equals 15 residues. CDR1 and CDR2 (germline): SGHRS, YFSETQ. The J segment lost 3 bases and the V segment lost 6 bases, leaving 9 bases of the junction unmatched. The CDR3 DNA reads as TGCGCCAGCACAAAAGCGGGAGGGCCAGGCTACGAGCAGTACTTC. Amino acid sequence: CASTKAGGPGYEQYF.

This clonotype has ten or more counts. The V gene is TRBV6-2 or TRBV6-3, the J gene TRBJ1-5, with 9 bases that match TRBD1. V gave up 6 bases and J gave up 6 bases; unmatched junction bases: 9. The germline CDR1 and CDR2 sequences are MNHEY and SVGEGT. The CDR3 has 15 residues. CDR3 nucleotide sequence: TGTGCCAGCAGATTCTTCGGACAGGGGAGTCAGCCCCAGCATTTT. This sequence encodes CASRFFGQGSQPQHF.

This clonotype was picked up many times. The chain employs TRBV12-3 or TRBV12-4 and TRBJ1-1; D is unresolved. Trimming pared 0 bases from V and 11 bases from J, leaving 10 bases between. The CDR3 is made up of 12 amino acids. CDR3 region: CASSLAPIWAFF. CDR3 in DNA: TGTGCCAGCAGTTTAGCGCCTATCTGGGCTTTCTTT.

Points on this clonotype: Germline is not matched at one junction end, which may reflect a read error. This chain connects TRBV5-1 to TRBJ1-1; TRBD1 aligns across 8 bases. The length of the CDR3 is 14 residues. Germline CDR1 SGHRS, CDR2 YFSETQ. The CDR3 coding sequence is TGCGCCAGCAGCCATCGACAGGGGAACGCTGAAGCTTTCTTT. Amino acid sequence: CASSHRQGNAEAFF.

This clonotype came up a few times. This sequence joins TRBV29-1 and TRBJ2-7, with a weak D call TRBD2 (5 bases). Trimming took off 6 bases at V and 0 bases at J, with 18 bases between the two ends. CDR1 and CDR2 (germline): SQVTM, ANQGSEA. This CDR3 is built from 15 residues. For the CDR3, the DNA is TGCAGCGTCGCCCCTTGGACTGCCAGCTCCTACGAGCAGTACTTC. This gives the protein CSVAPWTASSYEQYF.

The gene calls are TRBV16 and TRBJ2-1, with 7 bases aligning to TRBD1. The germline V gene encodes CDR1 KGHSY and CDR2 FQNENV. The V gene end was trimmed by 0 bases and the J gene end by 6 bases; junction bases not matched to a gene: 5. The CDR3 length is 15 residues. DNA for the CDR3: TGTGCCAGCAGCCAATCTCAGGGGGTTATCAATGAGCAGTTCTTC. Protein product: CASSQSQGVINEQFF.

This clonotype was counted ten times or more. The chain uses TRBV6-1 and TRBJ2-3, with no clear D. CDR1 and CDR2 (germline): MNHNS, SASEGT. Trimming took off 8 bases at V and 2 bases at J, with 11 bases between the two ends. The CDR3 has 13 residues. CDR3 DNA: TGTGCCAGCTTCGCGGCAAACACAGATACGCAGTATTTT. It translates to CASFAANTDTQYF.

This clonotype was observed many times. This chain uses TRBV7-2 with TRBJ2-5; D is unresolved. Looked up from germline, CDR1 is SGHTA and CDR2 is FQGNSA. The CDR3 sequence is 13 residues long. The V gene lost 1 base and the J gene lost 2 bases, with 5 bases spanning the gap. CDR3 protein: CASSLVQQETQYF. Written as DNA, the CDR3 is TGTGCCAGCAGCTTAGTACAGCAAGAGACCCAGTACTTC.

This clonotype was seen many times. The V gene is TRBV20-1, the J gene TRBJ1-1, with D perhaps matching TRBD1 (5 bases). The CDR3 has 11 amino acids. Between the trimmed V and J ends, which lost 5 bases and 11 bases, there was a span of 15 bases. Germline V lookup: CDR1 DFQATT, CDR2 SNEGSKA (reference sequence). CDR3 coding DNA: TGCAGTGCTGGGACGGATATGACGGCTTTCTTT. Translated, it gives CSAGTDMTAFF.

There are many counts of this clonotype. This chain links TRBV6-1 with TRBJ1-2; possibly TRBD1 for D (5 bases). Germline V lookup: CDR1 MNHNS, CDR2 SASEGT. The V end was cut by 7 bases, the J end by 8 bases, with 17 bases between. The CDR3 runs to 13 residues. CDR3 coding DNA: TGTGCCAGCACCGATGGGGGGGGACTGGGCTACACCTTC. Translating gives CASTDGGGLGYTF.

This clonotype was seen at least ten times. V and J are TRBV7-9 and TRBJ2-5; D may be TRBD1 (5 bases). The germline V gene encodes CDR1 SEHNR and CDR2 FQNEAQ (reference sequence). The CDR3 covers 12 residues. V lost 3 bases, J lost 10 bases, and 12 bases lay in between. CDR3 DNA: TGTGCCAGCAGCTTGACTGACAGTGTCCAGTACTTC. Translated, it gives CASSLTDSVQYF.

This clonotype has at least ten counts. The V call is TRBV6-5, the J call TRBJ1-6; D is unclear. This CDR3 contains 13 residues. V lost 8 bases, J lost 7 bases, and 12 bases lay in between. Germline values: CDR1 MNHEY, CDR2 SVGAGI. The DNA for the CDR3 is TGTGCCAGCTCCCGAGCGTGGAATTCACCCCTCCACTTT. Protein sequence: CASSRAWNSPLHF.

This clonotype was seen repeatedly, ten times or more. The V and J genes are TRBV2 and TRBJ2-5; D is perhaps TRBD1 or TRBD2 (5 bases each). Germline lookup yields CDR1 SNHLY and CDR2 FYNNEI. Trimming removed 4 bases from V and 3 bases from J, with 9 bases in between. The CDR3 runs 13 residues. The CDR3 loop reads CASSGGPEETQYF. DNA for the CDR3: TGTGCCAGCAGTGGGGGACCTGAAGAGACCCAGTACTTC.

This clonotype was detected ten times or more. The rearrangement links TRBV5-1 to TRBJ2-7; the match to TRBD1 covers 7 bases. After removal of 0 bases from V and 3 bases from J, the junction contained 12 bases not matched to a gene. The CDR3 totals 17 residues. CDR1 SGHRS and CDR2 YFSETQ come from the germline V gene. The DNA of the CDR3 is TGCGCCAGCAGCTTGGGGCCTCGACAGGGACCTGGCTACGAGCAGTACTTC. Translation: CASSLGPRQGPGYEQYF.

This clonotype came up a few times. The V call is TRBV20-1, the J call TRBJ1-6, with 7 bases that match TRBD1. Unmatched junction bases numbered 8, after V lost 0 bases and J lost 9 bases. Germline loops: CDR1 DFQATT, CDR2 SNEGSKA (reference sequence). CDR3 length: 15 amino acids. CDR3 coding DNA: TGCAGTGCTAGAGATCAGGGGGGGCGTAGTTCACCCCTCCACTTT. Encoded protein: CSARDQGGRSSPLHF.

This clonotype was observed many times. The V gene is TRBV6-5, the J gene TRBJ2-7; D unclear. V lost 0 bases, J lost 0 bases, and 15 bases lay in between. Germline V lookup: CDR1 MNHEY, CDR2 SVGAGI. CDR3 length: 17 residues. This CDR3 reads CASSYSNPAGSSYEQYF. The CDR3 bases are TGTGCCAGCAGTTACTCGAACCCGGCAGGTTCCTCCTACGAGCAGTACTTC.

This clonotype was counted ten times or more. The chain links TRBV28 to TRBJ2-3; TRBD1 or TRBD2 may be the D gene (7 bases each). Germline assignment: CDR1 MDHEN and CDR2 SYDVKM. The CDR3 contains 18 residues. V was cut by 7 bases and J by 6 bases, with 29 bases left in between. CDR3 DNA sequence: TGTGCCAGCACCCCACACCTAGGACAGGAACGGGGGGTCGATACGCAGTATTTT. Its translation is CASTPHLGQERGVDTQYF.

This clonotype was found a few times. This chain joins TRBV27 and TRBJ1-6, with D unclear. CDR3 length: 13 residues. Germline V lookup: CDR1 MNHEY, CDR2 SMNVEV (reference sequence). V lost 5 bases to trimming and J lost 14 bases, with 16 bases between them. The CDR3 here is CASSPYRGTALHF. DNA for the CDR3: TGTGCCAGCAGTCCTTACCGGGGAACAGCCCTCCACTTT.

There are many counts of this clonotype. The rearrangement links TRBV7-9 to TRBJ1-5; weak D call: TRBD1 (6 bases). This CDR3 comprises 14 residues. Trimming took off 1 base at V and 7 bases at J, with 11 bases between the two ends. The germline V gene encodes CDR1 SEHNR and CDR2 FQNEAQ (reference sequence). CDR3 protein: CASSLEGGMQPQHF. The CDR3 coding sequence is TGTGCCAGCAGCTTAGAGGGGGGGATGCAGCCCCAGCATTTT.

The CDR3 DNA follows: TGTGCCAGCAGTTCTTCTCCGGCGGACAGGGTCTATGGCTACACCTTC. It codes for CASSSSPADRVYGYTF. The V gene is TRBV28, the J gene TRBJ1-2; 8 nucleotides line up with TRBD1. Germline values: CDR1 MDHEN, CDR2 SYDVKM. This CDR3 has 16 amino acids. The J segment lost 4 bases and the V segment lost 4 bases, leaving 11 bases of the junction unmatched.

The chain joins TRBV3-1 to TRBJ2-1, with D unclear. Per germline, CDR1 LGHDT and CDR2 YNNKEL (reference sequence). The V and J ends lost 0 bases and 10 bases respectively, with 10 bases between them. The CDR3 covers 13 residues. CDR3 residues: CASSQDRVREQFF. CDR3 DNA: TGTGCCAGCAGCCAAGATCGGGTGAGGGAGCAGTTCTTC.

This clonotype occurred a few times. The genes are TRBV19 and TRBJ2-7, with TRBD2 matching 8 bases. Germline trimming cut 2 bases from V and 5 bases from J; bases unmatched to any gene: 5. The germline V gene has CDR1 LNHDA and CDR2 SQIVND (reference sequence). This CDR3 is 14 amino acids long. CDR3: CASSISGSPHEQYF. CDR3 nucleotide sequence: TGTGCCAGTAGTATAAGCGGGAGTCCCCACGAGCAGTACTTC.

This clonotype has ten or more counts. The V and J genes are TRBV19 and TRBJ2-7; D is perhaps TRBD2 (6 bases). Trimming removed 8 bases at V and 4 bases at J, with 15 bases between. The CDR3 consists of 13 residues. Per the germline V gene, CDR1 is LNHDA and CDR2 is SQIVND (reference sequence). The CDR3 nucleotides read TGTGCCAGTCAAGAGGAGGGGTTGTACGAGCAGTACTTC. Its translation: CASQEEGLYEQYF.

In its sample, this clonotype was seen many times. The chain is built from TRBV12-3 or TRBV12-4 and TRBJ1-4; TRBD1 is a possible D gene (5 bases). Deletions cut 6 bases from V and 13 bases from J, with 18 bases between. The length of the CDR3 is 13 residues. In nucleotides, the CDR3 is TGTGCCAGCAGCAAATTCAACCGGGGCCGACTGTTTTTT. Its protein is CASSKFNRGRLFF.

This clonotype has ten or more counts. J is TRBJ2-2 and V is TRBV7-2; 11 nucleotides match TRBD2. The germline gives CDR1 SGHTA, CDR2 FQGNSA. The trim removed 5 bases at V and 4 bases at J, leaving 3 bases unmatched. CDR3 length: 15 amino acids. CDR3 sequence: CASSITSGSTGELFF. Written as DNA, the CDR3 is TGTGCCAGCAGCATTACTAGCGGGAGCACCGGGGAGCTGTTTTTT.

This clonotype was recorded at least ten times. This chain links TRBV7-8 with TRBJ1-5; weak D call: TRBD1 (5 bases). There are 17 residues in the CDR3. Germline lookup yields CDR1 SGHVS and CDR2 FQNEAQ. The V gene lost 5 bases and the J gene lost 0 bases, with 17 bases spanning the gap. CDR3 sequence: CASSRDSWGISNQPQHF. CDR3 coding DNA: TGTGCCAGCAGCCGAGACAGTTGGGGCATTAGCAATCAGCCCCAGCATTTT.

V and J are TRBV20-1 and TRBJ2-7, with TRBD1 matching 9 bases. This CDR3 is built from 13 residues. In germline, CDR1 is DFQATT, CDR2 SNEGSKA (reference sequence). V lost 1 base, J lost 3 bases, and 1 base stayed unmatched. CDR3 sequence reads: CSARGDRDYEQYF. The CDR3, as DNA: TGCAGTGCTAGAGGGGACAGGGACTACGAGCAGTACTTC.

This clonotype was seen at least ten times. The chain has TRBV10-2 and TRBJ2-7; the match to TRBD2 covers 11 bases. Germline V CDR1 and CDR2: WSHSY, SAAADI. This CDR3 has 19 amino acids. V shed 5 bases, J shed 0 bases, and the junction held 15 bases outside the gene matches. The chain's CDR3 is CASSLTSGGGPGASYEQYF. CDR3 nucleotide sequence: TGCGCCAGCAGTCTCACTAGCGGGGGAGGGCCGGGTGCCTCCTACGAGCAGTACTTC.